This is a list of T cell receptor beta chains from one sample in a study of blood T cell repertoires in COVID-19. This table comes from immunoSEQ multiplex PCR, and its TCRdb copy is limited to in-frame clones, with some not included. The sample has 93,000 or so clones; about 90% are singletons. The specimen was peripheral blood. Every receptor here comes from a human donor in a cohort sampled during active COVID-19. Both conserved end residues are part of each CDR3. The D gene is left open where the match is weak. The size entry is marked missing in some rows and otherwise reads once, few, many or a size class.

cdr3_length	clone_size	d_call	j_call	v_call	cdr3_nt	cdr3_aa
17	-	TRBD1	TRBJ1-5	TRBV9	TGTGCCAGCAGCGTAGTACAGGGGATAGATAGCAATCAGCCCCAGCATTTT	CASSVVQGIDSNQPQHF
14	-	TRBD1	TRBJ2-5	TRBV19	TGTGCCAGTAGTATTCGACAGGGTGTGGAGACCCAGTACTTC	CASSIRQGVETQYF
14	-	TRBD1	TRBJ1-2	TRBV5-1	TGCGCCAGCAGCGCCGGGACAGGGTGGTATGGCTACACCTTC	CASSAGTGWYGYTF
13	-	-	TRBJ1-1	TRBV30	TGTGCCTGGAGTGTACAGGGGAACACTGAAGCTTTCTTT	CAWSVQGNTEAFF
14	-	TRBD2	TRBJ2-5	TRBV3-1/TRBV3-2	TGTGCCAGCAGCCGGTCAGCGGGAGAAGAGACCCAGTACTTC	CASSRSAGEETQYF
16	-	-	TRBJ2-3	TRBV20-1	TGCAGTGCTAGTCCTTTAAGAGGTCTCTCAGTGGATACGCAGTATTTT	CSASPLRGLSVDTQYF
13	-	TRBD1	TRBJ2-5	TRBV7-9	TGTGCCAGCAGCCAGGGGGCACGAGAGACCCAGTACTTC	CASSQGARETQYF
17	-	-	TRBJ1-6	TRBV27	TGTGCCAGCAGTTTATCGAGGAGCGGGGCCTATAATTCACCCCTCCACTTT	CASSLSRSGAYNSPLHF
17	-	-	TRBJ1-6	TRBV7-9	TGTGCCAGCAGCTTAGCCGGACAGCGCTCCTATAATTCACCCCTCCACTTT	CASSLAGQRSYNSPLHF
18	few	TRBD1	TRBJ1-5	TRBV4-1	TGCGCCAGCAGCCAACAAGGGGTGGGACAGGGGTTCAATCAGCCCCAGCATTTT	CASSQQGVGQGFNQPQHF
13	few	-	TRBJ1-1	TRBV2	TGTGCCAGCACGGCACAGGTGAACACTGAAGCTTTCTTT	CASTAQVNTEAFF
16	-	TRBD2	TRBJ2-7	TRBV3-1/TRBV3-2	TGTGCCAGCAGCCAAGGGTCGGCTAGCGGAACCTACGAGCAGTACTTC	CASSQGSASGTYEQYF
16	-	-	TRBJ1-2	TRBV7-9	TGTGCCAGCAGCCCGTTAATGGGCAGGGGCGTTGCTGGCTACACCTTC	CASSPLMGRGVAGYTF
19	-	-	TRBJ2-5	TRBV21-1	TGTGCCAGCAGCGGCTCCGGCGCGGATTTAGCCGGGACAGGGGAGACCCAGTACTTC	CASSGSGADLAGTGETQYF
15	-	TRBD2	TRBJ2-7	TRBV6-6	TGTGCCAGCAGTCTCCCTAGCGGGAGAGGGTACGAGCAGTACTTC	CASSLPSGRGYEQYF
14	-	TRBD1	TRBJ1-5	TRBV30	TGTGCCTGGAGATTACAGGGGTTTAATCAGCCCCAGCATTTT	CAWRLQGFNQPQHF
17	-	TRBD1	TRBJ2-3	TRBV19	TGTGCCAGTAGTACCCCGGACAGGGGGCCTCGCACAGATACGCAGTATTTT	CASSTPDRGPRTDTQYF
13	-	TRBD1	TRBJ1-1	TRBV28	TGTGCCACCTACACAGGGGCGCCCGGTGAAGCTTTCTTT	CATYTGAPGEAFF
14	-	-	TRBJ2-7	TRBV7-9	TGTGCCAGCAGCTCCGAGGGGGAGAGGTACGAGCAGTACTTC	CASSSEGERYEQYF
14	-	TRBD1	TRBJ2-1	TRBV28	TGTGCCAGCAGAGCCGGGACAGGGGGCAATGAGCAGTTCTTC	CASRAGTGGNEQFF
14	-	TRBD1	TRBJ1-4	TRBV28	TGTGCCAGCAGAGGGACAGGGGGCGAGGAAAAACTGTTTTTT	CASRGTGGEEKLFF
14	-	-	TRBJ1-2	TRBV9	TGTGCCAGCAGCGTAGAGGTGGGGCCGTATGGCTACACCTTC	CASSVEVGPYGYTF
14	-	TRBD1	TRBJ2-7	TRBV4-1	TGCGCCAGCAGCCCTGGGACAGGGGAATACGAGCAGTACTTC	CASSPGTGEYEQYF
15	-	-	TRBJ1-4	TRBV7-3	TGTGCCAGCAGCCCCGGGTCCCACCCAGGGGAAAAACTGTTTTTT	CASSPGSHPGEKLFF
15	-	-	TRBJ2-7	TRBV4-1	TGCGCCAGCAGCCGGGGAGACAGGACTTCCTACGAGCAGTACTTC	CASSRGDRTSYEQYF
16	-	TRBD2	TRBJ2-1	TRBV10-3	TGTGCCATCAGCCTGACTAGCGGGAGGGCGTACAATGAGCAGTTCTTC	CAISLTSGRAYNEQFF
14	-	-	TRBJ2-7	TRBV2	TGTGCCAGCAGTGAACAGGGAATTCTCTACGAGCAGTACTTC	CASSEQGILYEQYF
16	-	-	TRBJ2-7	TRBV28	TGTGCCAGCACGGGGTGGGGTGAGGGCGAGTCCTACGAGCAGTACTTC	CASTGWGEGESYEQYF
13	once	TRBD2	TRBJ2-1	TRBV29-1	TGCAGCGTTGACTGGCTAGCGGGAGATGAGCAGTTCTTC	CSVDWLAGDEQFF
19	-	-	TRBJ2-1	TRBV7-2	TGTGCCAGCAGCTTAGCGAAGGGCAGTGTAGCGAGGGGGTTCTATGAGCAGTTCTTC	CASSLAKGSVARGFYEQFF
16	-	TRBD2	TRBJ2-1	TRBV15	TGTGCCACCAGCAGTACCGGGACTAGCGGAATCAATGAGCAGTTCTTC	CATSSTGTSGINEQFF
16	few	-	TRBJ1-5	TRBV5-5	TGTGCCAGCAGCTTGGAAACGGCGGGGGGCAATCAGCCCCAGCATTTT	CASSLETAGGNQPQHF
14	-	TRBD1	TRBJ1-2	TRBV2	TGTGCCAGCACACTAGGACAGGGGAACTATGGCTACACCTTC	CASTLGQGNYGYTF
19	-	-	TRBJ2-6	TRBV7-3	TGTGCCAGCAGCCCGACGGAGGGAGGGGGGTACTCTGGGGCCAACGTCCTGACTTTC	CASSPTEGGGYSGANVLTF
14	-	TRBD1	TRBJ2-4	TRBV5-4	TGTGCCAGCAGCCCGGAGACAGGGGCAAACATTCAGTACTTC	CASSPETGANIQYF
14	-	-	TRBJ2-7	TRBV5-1	TGCGCCAGCAGCTTGAGCAGGGGAGCCTACGAGCAGTACTTC	CASSLSRGAYEQYF
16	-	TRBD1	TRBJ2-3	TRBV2	TGTGCCAGCAGAGCGACGGGACAGGGACACACAGATACGCAGTATTTT	CASRATGQGHTDTQYF
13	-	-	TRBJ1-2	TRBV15	TGTGCCACCAGTTCAGGGTTAAGGAATGGCTACACCTTC	CATSSGLRNGYTF
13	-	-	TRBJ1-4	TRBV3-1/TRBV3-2	TGTGCCAGCAGCCAATGGGCGGGCGAAAAACTGTTTTTT	CASSQWAGEKLFF
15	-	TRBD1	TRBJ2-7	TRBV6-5	TGTGCCAGCAGTTACACACGGGGACAGATCTACGAGCAGTACTTC	CASSYTRGQIYEQYF
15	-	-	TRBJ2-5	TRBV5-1	TGCGCCAGCAGCTTAAACACAGGCGGACAAGAGACCCAGTACTTC	CASSLNTGGQETQYF
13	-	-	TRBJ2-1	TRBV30	TGTGCCTGGAGTGCCTACCCCTACAATGAGCAGTTCTTC	CAWSAYPYNEQFF
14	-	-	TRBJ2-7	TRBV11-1	TGTGCCAGCAGCCCCATGACAGGTAACTACGAGCAGTACTTC	CASSPMTGNYEQYF
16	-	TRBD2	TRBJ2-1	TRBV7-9	TGTGCCAGCAGCTTTGGGGCGGGGGTTAACTACAATGAGCAGTTCTTC	CASSFGAGVNYNEQFF
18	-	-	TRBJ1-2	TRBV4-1	TGCGCCAGCAGCCAAGAATTAGTCTTTCCCGGCGGGTTGGATGGCTACACCTTC	CASSQELVFPGGLDGYTF
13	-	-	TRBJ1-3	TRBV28	TGTGCCAGTTACAGGGACTCTGGAAACACCATATATTTT	CASYRDSGNTIYF
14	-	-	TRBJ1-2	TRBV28	TGTGCCAGCAGTTCGGGACAAGCTAACTATGGCTACACCTTC	CASSSGQANYGYTF
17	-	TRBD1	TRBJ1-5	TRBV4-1	TGCGCCAGCAGCCAAGCGGAGGTGGGGACAGGGAATCAGCCCCAGCATTTT	CASSQAEVGTGNQPQHF
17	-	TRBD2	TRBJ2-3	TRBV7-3	TGTGCCAGCAGCCCCTCACCTAGCGGGGGGGCTACAGATACGCAGTATTTT	CASSPSPSGGATDTQYF
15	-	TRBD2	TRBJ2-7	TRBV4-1	TGCGCCAGCAGCCAAGATATTTCTAGCGGCTACGAGCAGTACTTC	CASSQDISSGYEQYF
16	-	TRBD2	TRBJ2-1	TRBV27	TGTGCCAGCAGGCTACGACTAGCGGGAGTTTTCCATGAGCAGTTCTTC	CASRLRLAGVFHEQFF
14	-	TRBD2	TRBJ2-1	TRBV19	TGTGCCAGTAGTTCAATAGCGGGAGGTAGTGAGCAGTTCTTC	CASSSIAGGSEQFF
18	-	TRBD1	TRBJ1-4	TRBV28	TGTGCCAGCCGTGGTTCACAGGGGGCCGGCCCGATAACGGAAAAACTGTTTTTT	CASRGSQGAGPITEKLFF
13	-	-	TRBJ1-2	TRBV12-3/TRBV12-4	TGTGCCAGCAGTTTCCCCAGAAACTATGGCTACACCTTC	CASSFPRNYGYTF